The present T cell receptor (beta chain) was sequenced within a study of blood T cells in healthy people across ages (dated by TCRdb to 2014 to 2015). Study-wide context: Template switching captured roughly one uniquely barcoded TCR beta cDNA molecule per two T cells in model experiments. The study measured age-related changes in TCR beta repertoire diversity using deep sequencing normalized with unique cDNA molecular identifiers. The donors were split into four age groups: young (average about 15 years), middle-aged (about 40), aged (roughly 65) and long-lived (roughly 86). Donors of different ages were randomly distributed across sequencing lanes to avoid experimental bias. Two additional independent replicas of 1 million unique cDNA reads from the same blood draw were analyzed for two donors (one aged 18 to 29 and one aged 80 or older). Broader findings and caveats from the paper: The long-lived group showed more naive CD4+ T cells, fewer expanded clones and increased TCR diversity than the aged group, suggesting age selection. Bulk unsorted PBMC profiling prevented conclusive comparison of naive and antigen-experienced compartments. As age increased, observed TCR beta diversity per million T cells dropped in a roughly linear way, and a significant reduction was already evident by age approximately 40. The CMV infection status of donors was not known, potentially confounding age-related changes in expanded clonotypes. Estimates of total diversity based on one million sequenced T cells were regarded as lower bounds and as underestimates. There was a strong correlation between observed TCR beta diversity and the percentage of naive T cells measured by flow cytometry.

The 39 donors, aged roughly 6 to 95 years, were systemically healthy Caucasian individuals from Russia. Ten milliliters of peripheral blood were drawn from each donor into EDTA-treated Vacutainer tubes. PBMCs were isolated by Ficoll-Paque density-gradient centrifugation, with at least 6 million obtained per sample. Trizol reagent was used to extract total RNA from PBMCs, with at least 5 micrograms per sample. For every donor, flow cytometry on a PBMC aliquot measured the percentage of naive CD45RAhigh/CD27high T cells. Receptor libraries were prepared by 5' RACE. Sequenced on an Illumina HiSeq 2500. A second PCR of about 6 to 12 cycles was run with a J-beta primer mix and a sample-barcoded 5' primer. Each TCR beta cDNA molecule received a unique molecular identifier from a template-switch 5' adaptor carrying 12 random nucleotides. At least 2.5 million CDR3-containing paired-end reads were obtained from each sample. First-strand cDNA was synthesized from all RNA with the Mint cDNA synthesis kit, primed by a TRBC-specific oligonucleotide. After uracil-DNA glycosylase treatment, a first 18-cycle PCR used universal primers M1SS and BC2_uni_R on all cDNA. Regarding the original processing steps: For normalization, 1 million high-quality reads were randomly selected from each sample, with every read carrying a distinct molecular identifier. Instead of being binned into consensus sequences, reads with shared molecular identifiers were discarded. MiTCR, with a Q25 quality threshold and the strictest error-elimination algorithm, was used for CDR3 identification, clonotype clustering and error correction. A nonparametric unseen species model with Euler transformation was used to estimate lower-bound total TCR beta diversity. TCRdb reworked the public reads: Q25 trimming with fastp, MiXCR clone assembly, productive beta chains retained. Rows are unified per CDR3 protein, each entry keeping the most common DNA and genes. TCRdb, not the authors, supplied the V and J calls. This sample has hundreds of thousands of distinct CDR3 sequences in its table, and roughly 50% of those were observed once. Of the sample, around a third is held by the ten largest clones.

As concerns this clonotype: The target of this receptor is not known. No clone much larger than this one lies a single base away; base qualities are absent.

Sequences were obtained from blood. This clonotype was obtained from a woman aged 55-69 years in good health.

At the DNA level, the sequence is TGCAGTGTCGTACTAGCGGGAGAAACAGATACGCAGTATTTT. Its amino acids are CSVVLAGETDTQYF. This receptor chain uses TRBV20-1 and TRBJ2-3, with 11 bases aligning to TRBD2. Inclusive of the bounding cysteine and phenylalanine, the CDR3 is 14 residues long. CDR3 DNA only is kept here, 42 bases in frame from base 1. V ends up 7 bases short and J 3 bases short, with an unmatched junction base count of 6. The germline V gene (reference sequence) specifies DFQATT as CDR1 and SNEGSKA as CDR2.